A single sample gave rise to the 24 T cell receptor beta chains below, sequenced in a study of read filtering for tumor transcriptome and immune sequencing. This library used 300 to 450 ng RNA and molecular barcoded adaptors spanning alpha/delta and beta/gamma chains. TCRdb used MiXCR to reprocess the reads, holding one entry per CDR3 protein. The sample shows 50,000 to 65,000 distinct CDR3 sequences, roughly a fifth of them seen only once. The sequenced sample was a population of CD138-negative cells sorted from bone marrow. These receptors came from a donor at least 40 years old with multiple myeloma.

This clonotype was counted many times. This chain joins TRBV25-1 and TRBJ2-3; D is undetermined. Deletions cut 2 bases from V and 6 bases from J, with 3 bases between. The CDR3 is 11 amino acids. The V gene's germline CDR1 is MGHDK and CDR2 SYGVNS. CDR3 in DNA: TGTGCCAGCAGTGAAATCGATACGCAGTATTTT. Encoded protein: CASSEIDTQYF. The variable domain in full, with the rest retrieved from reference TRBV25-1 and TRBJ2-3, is EADIYQTPRYLVIGTGKKITLECSQTMGHDKMYWYQQDPGMELHLIHYSYGVNSTEKGDLSSESTVSRIRTEHFPLTLESARPSHTSQYLCASSEIDTQYFGPGTRLTVL.

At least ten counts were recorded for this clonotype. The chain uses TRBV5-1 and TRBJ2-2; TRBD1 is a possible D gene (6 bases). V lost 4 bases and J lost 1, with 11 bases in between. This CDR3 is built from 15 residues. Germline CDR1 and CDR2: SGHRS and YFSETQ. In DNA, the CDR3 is TGCGCCAGCAGCATGGGGGCAGGGAACACCGGGGAGCTGTTTTTT. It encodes CASSMGAGNTGELFF.

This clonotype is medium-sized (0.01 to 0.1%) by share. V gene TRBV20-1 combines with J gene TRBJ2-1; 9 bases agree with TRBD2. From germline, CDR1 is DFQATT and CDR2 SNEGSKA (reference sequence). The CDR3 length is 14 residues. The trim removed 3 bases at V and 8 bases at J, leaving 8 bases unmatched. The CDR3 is CSARWRGGRDEQFF. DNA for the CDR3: TGCAGTGCTAGGTGGCGGGGGGGTAGAGATGAGCAGTTCTTC.

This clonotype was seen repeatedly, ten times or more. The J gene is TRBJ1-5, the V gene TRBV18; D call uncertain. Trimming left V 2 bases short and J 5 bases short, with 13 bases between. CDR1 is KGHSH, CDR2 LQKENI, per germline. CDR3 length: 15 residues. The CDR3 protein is CASSPWFSQDQPQHF. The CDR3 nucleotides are TGTGCCAGCTCACCATGGTTTAGCCAGGATCAGCCCCAGCATTTT.

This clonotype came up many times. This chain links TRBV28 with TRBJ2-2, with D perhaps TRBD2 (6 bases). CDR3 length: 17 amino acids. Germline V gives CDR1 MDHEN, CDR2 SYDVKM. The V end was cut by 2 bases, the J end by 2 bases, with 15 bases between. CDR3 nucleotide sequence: TGTGCCAGCAGTTTACTCACCGGGACTTTTAACACCGGGGAGCTGTTTTTT. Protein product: CASSLLTGTFNTGELFF.

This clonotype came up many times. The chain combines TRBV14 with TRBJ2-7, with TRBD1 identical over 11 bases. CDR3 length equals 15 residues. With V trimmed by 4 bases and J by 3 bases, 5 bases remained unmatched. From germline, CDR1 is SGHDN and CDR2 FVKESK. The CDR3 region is CASSRRGTGGYEQYF. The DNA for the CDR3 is TGTGCCAGCAGCCGTAGGGGGACAGGGGGCTACGAGCAGTACTTC.

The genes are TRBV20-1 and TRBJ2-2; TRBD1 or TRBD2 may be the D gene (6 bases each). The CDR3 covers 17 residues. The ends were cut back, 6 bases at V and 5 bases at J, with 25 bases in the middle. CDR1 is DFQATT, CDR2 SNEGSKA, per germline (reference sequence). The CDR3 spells CSAWTATIGSVTGELFF. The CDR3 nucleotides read TGCAGTGCCTGGACAGCGACTATCGGGAGTGTTACCGGGGAGCTGTTTTTT.

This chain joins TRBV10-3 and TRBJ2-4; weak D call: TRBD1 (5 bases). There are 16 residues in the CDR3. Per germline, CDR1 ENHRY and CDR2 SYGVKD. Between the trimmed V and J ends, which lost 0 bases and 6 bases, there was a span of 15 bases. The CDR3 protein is CAISESFGKRGNIQYF. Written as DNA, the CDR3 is TGTGCCATCAGTGAGTCTTTCGGTAAAAGGGGAAACATTCAGTACTTC.

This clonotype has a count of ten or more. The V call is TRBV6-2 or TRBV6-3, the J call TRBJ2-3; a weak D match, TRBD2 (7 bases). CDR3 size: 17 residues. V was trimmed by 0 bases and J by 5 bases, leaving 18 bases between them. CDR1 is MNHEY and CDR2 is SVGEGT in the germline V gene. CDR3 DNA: TGTGCCAGCAGTTACTCGAGGGGGGGGGCGGACGAAGATACGCAGTATTTT. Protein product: CASSYSRGGADEDTQYF.

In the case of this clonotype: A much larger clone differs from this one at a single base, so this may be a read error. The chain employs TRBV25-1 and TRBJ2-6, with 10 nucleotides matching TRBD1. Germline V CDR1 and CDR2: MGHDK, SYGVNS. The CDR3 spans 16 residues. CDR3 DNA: TGTGCCAGCTCCGGGACAGGGGTCTCTGGGGCCAACGCCCTGACTTTC. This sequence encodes CASSGTGVSGANALTF.

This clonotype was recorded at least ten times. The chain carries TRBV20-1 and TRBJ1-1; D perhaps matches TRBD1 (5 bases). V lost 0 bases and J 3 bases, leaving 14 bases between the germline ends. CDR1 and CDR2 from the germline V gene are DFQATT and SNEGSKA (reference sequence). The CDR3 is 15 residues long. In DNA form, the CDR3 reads TGCAGTGCTAGAGATATAGGGGAGGAGGACACTGAAGCTTTCTTT. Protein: CSARDIGEEDTEAFF.

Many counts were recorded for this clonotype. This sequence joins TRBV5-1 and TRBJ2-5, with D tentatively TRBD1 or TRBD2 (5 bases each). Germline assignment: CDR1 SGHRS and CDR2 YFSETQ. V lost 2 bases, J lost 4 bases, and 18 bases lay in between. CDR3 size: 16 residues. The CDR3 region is CASSLQGTTRGETQYF. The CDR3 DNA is TGCGCCAGCAGCTTACAAGGGACCACAAGGGGAGAGACCCAGTACTTC.

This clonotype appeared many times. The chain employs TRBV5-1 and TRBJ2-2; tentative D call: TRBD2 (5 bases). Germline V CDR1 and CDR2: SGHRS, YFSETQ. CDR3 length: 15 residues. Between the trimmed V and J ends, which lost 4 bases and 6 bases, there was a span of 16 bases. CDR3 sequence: CASSPTTSGSGELFF. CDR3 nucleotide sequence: TGCGCCAGCAGCCCGACTACCTCCGGGTCCGGGGAGCTGTTTTTT.

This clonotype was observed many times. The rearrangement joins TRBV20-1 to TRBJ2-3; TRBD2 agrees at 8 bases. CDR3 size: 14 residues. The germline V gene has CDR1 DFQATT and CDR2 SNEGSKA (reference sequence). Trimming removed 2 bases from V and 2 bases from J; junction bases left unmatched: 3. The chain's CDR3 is CSARQRGITDTQYF. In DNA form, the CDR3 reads TGCAGTGCTAGACAGCGGGGGATCACAGATACGCAGTATTTT.

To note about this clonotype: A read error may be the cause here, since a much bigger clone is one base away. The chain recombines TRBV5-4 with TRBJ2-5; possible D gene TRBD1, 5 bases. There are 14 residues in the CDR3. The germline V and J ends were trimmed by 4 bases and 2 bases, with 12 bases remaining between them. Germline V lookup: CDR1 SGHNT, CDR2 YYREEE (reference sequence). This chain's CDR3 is CASSVSREQETQYF. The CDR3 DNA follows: TGTGCCAGCAGCGTTAGCAGGGAACAAGAGACCCAGTACTTC.

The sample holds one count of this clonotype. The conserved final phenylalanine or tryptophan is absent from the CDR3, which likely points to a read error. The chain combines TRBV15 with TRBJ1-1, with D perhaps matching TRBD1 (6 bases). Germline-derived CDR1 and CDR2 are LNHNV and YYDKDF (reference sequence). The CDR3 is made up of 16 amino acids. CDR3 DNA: TGTGCCTCCAGCAGAGATTTTGCAACAGGGAGGGCTGAAGCTTTCCTT. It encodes CASSRDFATGRAEAFL.

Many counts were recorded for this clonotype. The CDR3 region is CASSLASGGSDTQYF. The CDR3 DNA follows: TGCGCCAGCAGCTTAGCTAGCGGGGGATCAGATACGCAGTATTTT. The chain carries TRBV5-1 and TRBJ2-3; 10 bases match TRBD2. This CDR3 is 15 amino acids long. Germline lookup yields CDR1 SGHRS and CDR2 YFSETQ. V dropped 2 bases and J dropped 4; count of bases not matched to a gene: 4.

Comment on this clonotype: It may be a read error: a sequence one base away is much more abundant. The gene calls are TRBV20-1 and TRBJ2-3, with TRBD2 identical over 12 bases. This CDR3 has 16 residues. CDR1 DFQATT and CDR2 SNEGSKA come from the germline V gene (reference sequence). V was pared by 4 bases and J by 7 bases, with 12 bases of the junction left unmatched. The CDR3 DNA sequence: TGCAGTGCTACTAGCGGGGGGGCGGAAGGTCCAAATACGCAGTATTTT. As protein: CSATSGGAEGPNTQYF.

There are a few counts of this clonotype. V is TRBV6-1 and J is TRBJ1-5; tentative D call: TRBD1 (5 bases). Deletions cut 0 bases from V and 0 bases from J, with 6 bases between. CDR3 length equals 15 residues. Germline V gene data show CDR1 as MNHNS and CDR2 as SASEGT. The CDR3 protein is CASSEAGHSNQPQHF. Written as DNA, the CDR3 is TGTGCCAGCAGTGAAGCTGGACATAGCAATCAGCCCCAGCATTTT.

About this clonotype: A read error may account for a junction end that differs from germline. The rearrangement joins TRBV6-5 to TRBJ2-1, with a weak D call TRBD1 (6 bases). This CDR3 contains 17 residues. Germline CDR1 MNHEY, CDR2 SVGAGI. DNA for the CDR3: TGCGCCAGCATTAATGTAGAAAACAGGGATGTCTACAATGAGCAGTTCTTC. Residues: CASINVENRDVYNEQFF.

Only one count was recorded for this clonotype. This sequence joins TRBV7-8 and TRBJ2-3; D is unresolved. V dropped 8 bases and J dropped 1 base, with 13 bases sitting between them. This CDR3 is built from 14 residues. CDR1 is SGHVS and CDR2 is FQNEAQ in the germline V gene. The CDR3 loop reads CASLPERGTDTQYF. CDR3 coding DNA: TGTGCCAGCTTACCAGAAAGGGGCACAGATACGCAGTATTTT.

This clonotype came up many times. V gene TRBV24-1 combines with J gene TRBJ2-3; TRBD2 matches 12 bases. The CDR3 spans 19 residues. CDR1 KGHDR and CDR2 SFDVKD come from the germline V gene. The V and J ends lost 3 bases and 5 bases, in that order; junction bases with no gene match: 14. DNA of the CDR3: TGTGCCACCAGTGATGCCCCGACCTTTACTAGCGGGGGGTTAGATACGCAGTATTTT. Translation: CATSDAPTFTSGGLDTQYF.

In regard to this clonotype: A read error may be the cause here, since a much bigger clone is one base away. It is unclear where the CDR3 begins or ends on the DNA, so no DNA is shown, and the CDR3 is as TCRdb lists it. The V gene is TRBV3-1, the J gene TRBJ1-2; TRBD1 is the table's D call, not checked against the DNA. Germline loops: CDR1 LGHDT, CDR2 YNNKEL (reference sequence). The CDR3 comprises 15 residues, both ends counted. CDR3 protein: CASSQVAPGIDGYIF.

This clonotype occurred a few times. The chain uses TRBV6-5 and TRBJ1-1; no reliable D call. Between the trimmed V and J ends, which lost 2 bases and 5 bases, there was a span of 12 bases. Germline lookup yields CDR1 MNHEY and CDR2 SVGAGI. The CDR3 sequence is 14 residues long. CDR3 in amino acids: CASSYLPGKTEAFF. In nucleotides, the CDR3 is TGTGCCAGCAGTTACCTTCCCGGGAAGACTGAAGCTTTCTTT.